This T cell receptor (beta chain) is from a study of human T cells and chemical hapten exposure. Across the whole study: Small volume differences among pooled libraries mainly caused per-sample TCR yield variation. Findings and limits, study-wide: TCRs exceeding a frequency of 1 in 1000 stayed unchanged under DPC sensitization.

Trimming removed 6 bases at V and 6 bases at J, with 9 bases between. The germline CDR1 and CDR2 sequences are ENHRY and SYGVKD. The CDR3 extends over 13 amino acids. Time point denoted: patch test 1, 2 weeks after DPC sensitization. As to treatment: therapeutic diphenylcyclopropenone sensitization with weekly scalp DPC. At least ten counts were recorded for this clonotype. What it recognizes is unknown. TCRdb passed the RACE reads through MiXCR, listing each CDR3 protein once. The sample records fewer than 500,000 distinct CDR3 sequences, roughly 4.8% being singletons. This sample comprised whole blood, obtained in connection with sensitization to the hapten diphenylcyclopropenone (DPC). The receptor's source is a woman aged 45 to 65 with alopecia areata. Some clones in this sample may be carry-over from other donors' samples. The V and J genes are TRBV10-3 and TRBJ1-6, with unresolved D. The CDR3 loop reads CAISPDTNSPLHF. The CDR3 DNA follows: TGTGCCATCAGCCCTGACACTAATTCACCCCTCCACTTT.